Below, 19 T cell receptor beta chains from the same sample are listed, as sequenced in a study of technical replicates of blood from a few donors. Here immunoSEQ multiplex PCR was the method, and the copy in TCRdb shows in-frame clones only, minus some. The sample contains roughly 79,000 clones, around 91% of which appear only once. Source material: T cells isolated from PBMCs. These receptors originate from a human donor in good health. Some clones in this sample may be carry-over from other donors' samples.

The CDR3 nucleotides read TGTGCCAGCAGTTACGGGTTTACGGGTTCTGAAGCTTTCTTT. Translating it yields CASSYGFTGSEAFF. V gene TRBV6-6 combines with J gene TRBJ1-1; D is unclear. Germline lookup yields CDR1 MNHNY and CDR2 SVGAGI (reference sequence). Deletions cut 2 bases from V and 6 bases from J, with 13 bases between. The CDR3 contains 14 residues.

The chain uses TRBV18 and TRBJ2-5, with a weak D call TRBD1 (5 bases). Trimming stripped 3 bases from V and 5 bases from J, with 10 bases between. In germline, CDR1 is KGHSH, CDR2 LQKENI. The CDR3 is made up of 13 amino acids. The DNA of the CDR3 is TGTGCCAGCTCACCCGACAGTTGGGAGACCCAGTACTTC. Amino acid sequence: CASSPDSWETQYF.

V usage is TRBV30 and J usage is TRBJ2-1; tentative D call: TRBD2 (7 bases). V was shortened by 2 bases and J by 1 base, with 12 bases between the two germline ends. The CDR3 sequence is 15 residues long. Germline CDR1 is GTSNPN and CDR2 is SVGIG (reference sequence). The CDR3 region is CAWSRGAGSYNEQFF. The DNA of the CDR3 is TGTGCCTGGAGTCGGGGGGCGGGATCCTACAATGAGCAGTTCTTC.

This clone showed up just once. The rearrangement links TRBV18 to TRBJ1-4, with TRBD1 matching over 9 bases. The germline V gene encodes CDR1 KGHSH and CDR2 LQKENI. The length of the CDR3 is 18 residues. V lost 2 bases to trimming and J lost 10 bases; unmatched junction nucleotides: 17. CDR3 sequence reads: CASSPGTGKGAGSGKLFF. The CDR3 DNA reads as TGTGCCAGCTCACCAGGGACAGGGAAAGGAGCCGGGTCGGGAAAACTGTTTTTT.

This sequence joins TRBV7-2 and TRBJ2-1, with TRBD2 matching 10 bases. With 5 bases clipped from V and 6 bases from J, the junction kept 10 bases outside the gene matches. This CDR3 region has 16 residues. The germline V gene encodes CDR1 SGHTA and CDR2 FQGNSA. The CDR3 DNA reads as TGTGCCAGCAGCCCCCTCCCTAGCGGGAGCCCCAATGAGCAGTTCTTC. This encodes CASSPLPSGSPNEQFF.

The chain recombines TRBV29-1 with TRBJ1-2, with 8 bases that match TRBD1. CDR3 size: 12 residues. From germline, CDR1 is SQVTM and CDR2 ANQGSEA. V dropped 7 bases and J dropped 2; count of bases not matched to a gene: 3. The CDR3 bases are TGCAGCGGGGGACAGGAGAACTATGGCTACACCTTC. Protein product: CSGGQENYGYTF.

The V gene is TRBV27, the J gene TRBJ2-3; no clear D gene. Trimming pared 5 bases from V and 1 base from J, leaving 10 bases between. Looked up from germline, CDR1 is MNHEY and CDR2 is SMNVEV (reference sequence). This CDR3 contains 14 residues. This chain's CDR3 is CASSPPSGTDTQYF. The CDR3 bases are TGTGCCAGCAGTCCCCCCAGCGGCACAGATACGCAGTATTTT.

The rearrangement uses TRBV5-1 and TRBJ2-3; TRBD1 aligns across 8 bases. Germline lookup yields CDR1 SGHRS and CDR2 YFSETQ. This CDR3 is built from 15 residues. Trimming cost V 4 bases and J 5 bases; bases outside gene matches: 9. The CDR3 region has the DNA TGCGCCAGCAGCCTGACAGGGGAGGCGAGAGATACGCAGTATTTT. Translated: CASSLTGEARDTQYF.

The gene calls are TRBV7-6 and TRBJ2-2, with D maybe TRBD1 (5 bases). V was trimmed by 5 bases and J by 6 bases, leaving 22 bases between them. Germline loops: CDR1 SGHVS, CDR2 FNYEAQ. The CDR3 covers 17 residues. CDR3: CASSLVGHGLYAGELFF. Written as DNA, the CDR3 is TGTGCCAGCAGCCTCGTCGGACACGGTTTATACGCCGGGGAGCTGTTTTTT.

The J gene is TRBJ2-1, the V gene TRBV28; TRBD2 agrees at 7 bases. CDR1 and CDR2 (germline): MDHEN, SYDVKM. The V gene end was trimmed by 7 bases and the J gene end by 1 base; junction bases not matched to a gene: 1. There are 13 residues in the CDR3. The CDR3, as DNA: TGTGCCAGCACCGGGGGGTCCTACAATGAGCAGTTCTTC. Translated, it gives CASTGGSYNEQFF. Filled out from reference TRBV28 and TRBJ2-1, the complete variable domain reads DVKVTQSSRYLVKRTGEKVFLECVQDMDHENMFWYRQDPGLGLRLIYFSYDVKMKEKGDIPEGYSVSREKKERFSLILESASTNQTSMYLCASTGGSYNEQFFGPGTRLTVL.

A note on this clone: Additional DNA sequences in this sample encode the identical CDR3. The rearrangement uses TRBV5-1 and TRBJ1-1; D is undetermined. Germline CDR1 and CDR2: SGHRS and YFSETQ. V dropped 0 bases and J dropped 1 base, with 7 bases sitting between them. This CDR3 has 14 residues. In nucleotides, the CDR3 is TGCGCCAGCAGCTTGGCCGGAGCGAACACTGAAGCTTTCTTT. Residues: CASSLAGANTEAFF.

V usage is TRBV2 and J usage is TRBJ2-7, with 7 bases aligning to TRBD1. CDR3 length: 14 residues. Germline values: CDR1 SNHLY, CDR2 FYNNEI. Germline trimming cut 7 bases from V and 7 bases from J; bases unmatched to any gene: 13. CDR3 sequence reads: CASTWTGLRWEQYF. The CDR3, as DNA: TGTGCCAGCACCTGGACAGGATTACGTTGGGAGCAGTACTTC.

This chain connects TRBV5-1 to TRBJ1-4, with 8 bases identical to TRBD1. This CDR3 region has 16 residues. Germline-derived CDR1 and CDR2 are SGHRS and YFSETQ. Unmatched junction bases numbered 11, after V lost 5 bases and J lost 5 bases. Here the CDR3 DNA reads TGCGCCAGCAGGAGCCTCCGGGACAGGACAAATGAAAAACTGTTTTTT. Encoded protein: CASRSLRDRTNEKLFF.

CDR3 DNA: TGTGCCAGCGCTCCCCTCAGGGATGAAAAACTGTTTTTT. Its protein product is CASAPLRDEKLFF. This chain connects TRBV25-1 to TRBJ1-4; tentatively, D is TRBD1 (5 bases). CDR1 is MGHDK and CDR2 is SYGVNS in the germline V gene. Trimming removed 8 bases at V and 6 bases at J, with 13 bases between. The CDR3 is made up of 13 amino acids.

This chain links TRBV6-1 with TRBJ2-2; D remains unclear. Trimming took off 1 base at V and 5 bases at J, with 5 bases between the two ends. Germline V lookup: CDR1 MNHNS, CDR2 SASEGT. This CDR3 region has 13 residues. CDR3 loop: CASSEVSTGELFF. CDR3 DNA sequence: TGTGCCAGCAGTGAAGTTTCTACCGGGGAGCTGTTTTTT.

This chain uses TRBV18 with TRBJ2-3; D is unresolved. From germline, CDR1 is KGHSH and CDR2 LQKENI. The V end lost 6 bases, the J end lost 3 bases, and 13 bases lay between the germline ends. The CDR3 loop spans 14 amino acids. The CDR3 loop is CASSRLGTTDTQYF. CDR3 DNA: TGTGCCAGCTCGCGGTTGGGTACTACAGATACGCAGTATTTT.

V and J are TRBV6-1 and TRBJ2-7, with D possibly being TRBD1 (6 bases). There are 11 residues in the CDR3. Germline V lookup: CDR1 MNHNS, CDR2 SASEGT. Trimming took 6 bases from V and 5 from J, leaving 8 bases between them. CDR3 nucleotides: TGTGCCAGCAGCAACAGGGACGAGCAGTACTTC. Translated, it gives CASSNRDEQYF.

V gene TRBV7-3 combines with J gene TRBJ2-1; 8 bases are shared with TRBD1. The V gene end was trimmed by 3 bases and the J gene end by 8 bases; junction bases not matched to a gene: 6. CDR3 length: 14 residues. The germline V gene encodes CDR1 SGHTA and CDR2 FQGTGA. CDR3 coding DNA: TGTGCCAGCAGCTTCCAGGGGGCGTTGGATGAGCAGTTCTTC. The encoded protein is CASSFQGALDEQFF.

V is TRBV6-5 and J is TRBJ1-3; D might be TRBD1 (5 bases). Germline assignment: CDR1 MNHEY and CDR2 SVGAGI. Trimming cost V 2 bases and J 2 bases, with 13 bases left between them. The CDR3 contains 16 residues. CDR3 sequence: CASSYLRDPTGNTIYF. CDR3 bases: TGTGCCAGCAGTTACCTCAGGGATCCGACTGGAAACACCATATATTTT.